This T cell receptor beta chain derives from a study of blood T cell repertoires in COVID-19. As handled by the study authors: Estimated nucleated cell counts came from reference gene primer amplification. Some clones are missing from TCRdb's copy, which holds only in-frame ones; the method was immunoSEQ multiplex PCR. The V and J calls and clone size were taken over from that table, and D and trimming were inferred from the DNA. The data show 430,000 or so clones, 70% to 90% seen once. Germline V CDR1 and CDR2: KGHSH, LQKENI. Trimming removed 4 bases from V and 3 bases from J, with 7 bases in between. CDR3 size: 12 residues.

The clonotype originates from a man aged 18 to 35 with COVID-19, enrolled during active disease. Specimen: peripheral blood. The chain has TRBV18 and TRBJ2-7; no firm D call. Here the CDR3 reads CASSRNSYEQYF. For the CDR3, the DNA is TGTGCCAGCTCACGTAACAGCTACGAGCAGTACTTC.